The present entry profiles one T cell receptor beta chain with its context. Its target is not known. The read ends 3 residues shy of where the CDR3 ends; the end is completed using the germline J gene. This entry belongs to a study of T cells in women clearing cervical HPV infection. Study summary: Controls' single incident HPV16 infection cleared within 12 months without precancer.

This CDR3 is 14 amino acids long. Germline loops: CDR1 SNHLY, CDR2 FYNNEI. The V end lost 6 bases, the J end lost 0 bases, and 11 bases lay between the germline ends. Notes on the study in general: TRBV6-7 relative abundance averaged approximately 0.1% in cases and under 0.2% in controls. Richness differences could reflect unmeasured T-cell content per sample.

Profiling relied on immunoSEQ multiplex PCR, and the TCRdb table lists in-frame clones only, not all of them. The sample has tens of thousands of clones. Prevalent HPV16 infections were excluded; only incident single HPV16 infections included. V usage is TRBV2 and J usage is TRBJ1-2, with TRBD1 as a possible D gene (6 bases). What was sequenced was blood buffy coat. This receptor was identified in a woman between 18 and 70 years old with a cervical HPV16 infection that either progressed to CIN3+ or cleared (not recorded which). The CDR3 reads CASRPRGANYGYTF. CDR3 DNA (partial): TGTGCCAGCAGGCCCAGGGGCGCTAACTATGGC.